The following is a TCR beta chain sequence with its context. Trimming stripped 1 base from V and 4 bases from J, with 6 bases between. Germline-derived CDR1 and CDR2 are LNHDA and SQIVND (reference sequence). This CDR3 contains 13 residues. The sample belongs to a study of blood T cell repertoires in COVID-19. The repertoire was sequenced with immunoSEQ multiplex PCR; TCRdb's copy has only in-frame clones and lacks some. The table lists over 200,000 clones, over 80% of them singletons. V is TRBV19 and J is TRBJ2-3; D is unclear. The sequence came from a woman aged 25 to 39 who had been exposed to COVID-19. Sequencing was done on a sample of PBMCs or T cells enriched from blood (not recorded which). DNA for the CDR3: TGTGCCAGTAGTATAGGGCCCGCAGATACGCAGTATTTT. The encoded protein is CASSIGPADTQYF.